This T cell receptor (beta chain) originates from a study of T cells after yellow fever vaccination. TCRdb ran MiXCR on the 5' RACE reads and lists one entry per CDR3 protein. In the table there are 100,000 or so distinct CDR3 sequences, almost 9% of which are singletons. V was clipped by 0 bases and J by 6 bases, with 13 bases between them. Per the germline V gene, CDR1 is SGDLS and CDR2 is YYNGEE. The CDR3 spans 15 residues. The sequence came from a man aged 18 to 30 who received the YFV17D yellow fever vaccine. The source material was CD8+ T cells not binding an NS4B(214-222) dextramer, sorted from PBMCs, sampled approximately 15 days after the first yellow fever vaccination. This chain joins TRBV9 and TRBJ2-1; tentative D call: TRBD2 (5 bases). This CDR3 reads CASSVAGGTPNEQFF. CDR3 coding DNA: TGTGCCAGCAGCGTAGCTGGAGGAACCCCCAATGAGCAGTTCTTC.